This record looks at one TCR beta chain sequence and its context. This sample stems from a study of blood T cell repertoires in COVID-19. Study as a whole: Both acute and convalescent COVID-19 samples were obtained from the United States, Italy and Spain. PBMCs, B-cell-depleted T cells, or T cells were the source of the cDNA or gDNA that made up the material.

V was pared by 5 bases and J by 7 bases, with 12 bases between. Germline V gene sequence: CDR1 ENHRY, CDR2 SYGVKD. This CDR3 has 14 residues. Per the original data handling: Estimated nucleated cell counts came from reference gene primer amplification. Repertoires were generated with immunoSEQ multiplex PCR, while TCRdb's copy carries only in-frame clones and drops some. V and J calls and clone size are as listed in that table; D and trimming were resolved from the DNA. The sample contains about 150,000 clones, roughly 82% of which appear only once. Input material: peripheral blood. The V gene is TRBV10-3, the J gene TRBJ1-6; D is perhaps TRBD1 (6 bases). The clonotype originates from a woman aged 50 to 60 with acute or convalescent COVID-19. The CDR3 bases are TGTGCCATCAGTTCCGGGACACAGAATTCACCCCTCCACTTT. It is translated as CAISSGTQNSPLHF.